This is a list of T cell receptor beta chains from one sample in a study of PD-1 blockade in classical Hodgkin lymphoma. The assay was immunoSEQ multiplex PCR, and TCRdb's table has in-frame clones only and misses some. The sample yields around 10,000 clones, approximately 80% seen once. Sequencing used peripheral blood mononuclear cells (PBMCs), obtained before the second cycle of nivolumab. The origin of the receptors is a human donor with classical Hodgkin lymphoma. CDR3s include the opening cysteine and the closing phenylalanine or tryptophan. The order of the fields is J gene, D gene, clone size, V gene, CDR3 protein, CDR3 DNA. D genes are given only for firm matches. The size field is filled for only some rows; it gives once, few, many or a size class.

j_call: TRBJ2-3
d_call: TRBD2
clone_size: once
v_call: TRBV5-1
cdr3_aa: CASSLDLAGTADTQYF
cdr3_nt: TGCGCCAGCAGCTTGGATCTAGCGGGAACCGCAGATACGCAGTATTTT

j_call: TRBJ2-3
d_call: TRBD2
clone_size: .
v_call: TRBV4-2
cdr3_aa: CASSQDGTSGDITDTQYF
cdr3_nt: TGTGCCAGCAGCCAAGATGGGACTAGCGGGGATATTACAGATACGCAGTATTTT

j_call: TRBJ1-2
d_call: .
clone_size: .
v_call: TRBV27
cdr3_aa: CASSPQWVDRPRAGYTF
cdr3_nt: TGTGCCAGCAGTCCACAGTGGGTAGACAGACCAAGGGCGGGCTACACCTTC

j_call: TRBJ2-5
d_call: TRBD1
clone_size: .
v_call: TRBV6-1
cdr3_aa: CASSVGTGGDLTQYF
cdr3_nt: TGTGCCAGCAGTGTCGGGACAGGGGGTGACTTAACCCAGTACTTC

j_call: TRBJ1-1
d_call: .
clone_size: .
v_call: TRBV5-1
cdr3_aa: CASSLYVGNTEAFF
cdr3_nt: TGCGCCAGCAGCTTGTATGTAGGGAACACTGAAGCTTTCTTT

j_call: TRBJ2-7
d_call: TRBD2
clone_size: .
v_call: TRBV28
cdr3_aa: CASSIASGMIEQYF
cdr3_nt: TGTGCCAGCAGTATAGCTAGCGGGATGATCGAGCAGTACTTC

j_call: TRBJ2-1
d_call: TRBD2
clone_size: .
v_call: TRBV6-6
cdr3_aa: CATLSGRAKNEQFF
cdr3_nt: TGTGCCACCCTAAGCGGGAGGGCAAAAAATGAGCAGTTCTTC

j_call: TRBJ1-5
d_call: TRBD1
clone_size: .
v_call: TRBV18
cdr3_aa: CASSGDRGIWQPQHF
cdr3_nt: TGTGCCAGCTCAGGCGACAGGGGTATTTGGCAGCCCCAGCATTTT

j_call: TRBJ1-1
d_call: .
clone_size: .
v_call: TRBV11-3
cdr3_aa: CASSLGQGEAFF
cdr3_nt: TGTGCCAGCAGCTTAGGGCAGGGTGAAGCTTTCTTT

j_call: TRBJ2-2
d_call: .
clone_size: .
v_call: TRBV5-1
cdr3_aa: CASSRGMNTGELFF
cdr3_nt: TGCGCCAGCTCCCGGGGAATGAACACCGGGGAGCTGTTTTTT

j_call: TRBJ2-5
d_call: .
clone_size: .
v_call: TRBV9
cdr3_aa: CASSVRLGAQETQYF
cdr3_nt: TGTGCCAGCAGCGTGAGATTGGGGGCACAAGAGACCCAGTACTTC

j_call: TRBJ1-2
d_call: .
clone_size: .
v_call: TRBV5-6
cdr3_aa: CASSLGGHTLETNYGYTF
cdr3_nt: TGTGCCAGCAGCTTGGGGGGGCACACTCTAGAAACTAACTATGGCTACACCTTC

j_call: TRBJ2-7
d_call: TRBD1
clone_size: .
v_call: TRBV7-9
cdr3_aa: CASSFRGQSYEQYF
cdr3_nt: TGTGCCAGCAGCTTCAGGGGGCAGTCCTACGAGCAGTACTTC

j_call: TRBJ2-3
d_call: .
clone_size: .
v_call: TRBV9
cdr3_aa: CASSVGPGNTQYF
cdr3_nt: TGTGCCAGCAGCGTAGGCCCGGGGAATACGCAGTATTTT

j_call: TRBJ2-1
d_call: TRBD2
clone_size: .
v_call: TRBV15
cdr3_aa: CATGLAGGNEQFF
cdr3_nt: TGTGCCACCGGACTAGCGGGAGGCAATGAGCAGTTCTTC

j_call: TRBJ2-6
d_call: TRBD2
clone_size: once
v_call: TRBV4-1
cdr3_aa: CASSHGGLALSAGANVLTF
cdr3_nt: TGCGCCAGCAGCCACGGCGGACTAGCCCTGAGTGCTGGGGCCAACGTCCTGACTTTC

j_call: TRBJ2-3
d_call: TRBD2
clone_size: .
v_call: TRBV5-6
cdr3_aa: CASSLSGGSLFSTDTQYF
cdr3_nt: TGTGCCAGCAGCTTGTCTGGCGGGAGCCTCTTTAGCACAGATACGCAGTATTTT

j_call: TRBJ2-1
d_call: TRBD2
clone_size: .
v_call: TRBV30
cdr3_aa: CASRGRGWPYNEQFF
cdr3_nt: TGTGCCTCCCGTGGGCGGGGGTGGCCCTACAATGAGCAGTTCTTC

j_call: TRBJ2-7
d_call: TRBD2
clone_size: .
v_call: TRBV7-8
cdr3_aa: CASSPEGFWRESTHEQYF
cdr3_nt: TGTGCCAGCAGCCCGGAAGGGTTCTGGCGGGAGTCCACCCACGAGCAGTACTTC

j_call: TRBJ1-2
d_call: .
clone_size: few
v_call: TRBV4-1
cdr3_aa: CASSPAAGKDYGYTF
cdr3_nt: TGCGCCAGCAGCCCAGCAGCGGGAAAGGACTATGGCTACACCTTC

j_call: TRBJ1-4
d_call: TRBD1
clone_size: .
v_call: TRBV29-1
cdr3_aa: CSVEERGLTNEKLFF
cdr3_nt: TGCAGCGTTGAAGAGAGGGGGCTCACTAATGAAAAACTGTTTTTT

j_call: TRBJ2-1
d_call: TRBD2
clone_size: .
v_call: TRBV19
cdr3_aa: CASTHSGRAFYNEQFF
cdr3_nt: TGTGCCAGTACTCATAGCGGGAGGGCCTTTTACAATGAGCAGTTCTTC

j_call: TRBJ2-7
d_call: .
clone_size: .
v_call: TRBV2
cdr3_aa: CASFVNRYEQYF
cdr3_nt: TGTGCCAGCTTTGTGAACCGCTACGAGCAGTACTTC

j_call: TRBJ1-1
d_call: .
clone_size: .
v_call: TRBV5-1
cdr3_aa: CASSLNAGLIMNTEAFF
cdr3_nt: TGCGCCAGCAGCTTGAATGCAGGTCTTATCATGAACACTGAAGCTTTCTTT

j_call: TRBJ2-6
d_call: .
clone_size: .
v_call: TRBV19
cdr3_aa: CASSIEGSGANVLTF
cdr3_nt: TGTGCCAGTAGTATAGAAGGCTCTGGGGCCAACGTCCTGACTTTC

j_call: TRBJ1-2
d_call: TRBD1
clone_size: .
v_call: TRBV9
cdr3_aa: CASSPSGDSDYGYTF
cdr3_nt: TGTGCCAGCAGCCCTTCAGGGGACAGTGACTATGGCTACACCTTC

j_call: TRBJ1-4
d_call: .
clone_size: .
v_call: TRBV6-5
cdr3_aa: CASSRTRREKLFF
cdr3_nt: TGTGCCAGCTCCCGGACCCGCCGTGAAAAACTGTTTTTT

j_call: TRBJ2-7
d_call: TRBD1
clone_size: .
v_call: TRBV11-2
cdr3_aa: CASRDPGQGHEQYF
cdr3_nt: TGTGCCAGCAGGGACCCGGGACAGGGCCACGAGCAGTACTTC

j_call: TRBJ2-1
d_call: .
clone_size: .
v_call: TRBV5-4
cdr3_aa: CASSSGGIHNEQFF
cdr3_nt: TGTGCCAGCAGCTCCGGCGGGATCCACAATGAGCAGTTCTTC

j_call: TRBJ1-5
d_call: TRBD1
clone_size: .
v_call: TRBV6-1
cdr3_aa: CASSEAPGGNQPQHF
cdr3_nt: TGTGCCAGCAGTGAAGCCCCAGGGGGTAATCAGCCCCAGCATTTT

j_call: TRBJ1-3
d_call: .
clone_size: .
v_call: TRBV11-2
cdr3_aa: CASSLDRTNVGGTIYF
cdr3_nt: TGTGCCAGCAGCTTAGATAGGACTAATGTTGGAGGCACCATATATTTT

j_call: TRBJ2-5
d_call: .
clone_size: .
v_call: TRBV19
cdr3_aa: CASKTQPGETQYF
cdr3_nt: TGTGCCAGTAAGACTCAACCGGGGGAGACCCAGTACTTC

j_call: TRBJ1-5
d_call: TRBD1
clone_size: .
v_call: TRBV30
cdr3_aa: CAWRGQGGNQPQHF
cdr3_nt: TGTGCCTGGAGGGGACAGGGTGGCAATCAGCCCCAGCATTTT

j_call: TRBJ1-1
d_call: .
clone_size: .
v_call: TRBV5-1
cdr3_aa: CASSLETENTEAFF
cdr3_nt: TGCGCCAGCAGCTTGGAGACAGAGAACACTGAAGCTTTCTTT

j_call: TRBJ1-4
d_call: TRBD1
clone_size: .
v_call: TRBV19
cdr3_aa: CASSRSQQGANEKLFF
cdr3_nt: TGTGCCAGTAGTAGAAGTCAACAGGGGGCGAATGAAAAACTGTTTTTT

j_call: TRBJ1-2
d_call: .
clone_size: .
v_call: TRBV7-6
cdr3_aa: CASARGTNYGYTF
cdr3_nt: TGTGCCAGCGCGAGGGGGACGAACTATGGCTACACCTTC

j_call: TRBJ2-5
d_call: .
clone_size: .
v_call: TRBV4-1
cdr3_aa: CASSPLITDHQYF
cdr3_nt: TGCGCCAGCAGCCCCCTGATCACAGATCACCAGTACTTC